This T cell receptor beta chain is from a study of CD8 T cells in ankylosing spondylitis. In its sample, this clonotype was seen many times. The antigen remains unidentified. The V segment lost 3 bases and the J segment 9 bases; nucleotides outside the gene matches: 6. The CDR3 runs to 15 residues. CDR1 is MNHEY, CDR2 SMNVEV, per germline (reference sequence). Regarding the study as a whole: The authors reported significant enrichment of disease-linked clones in matched ankylosing spondylitis synovial fluid. Made up of roughly 8 highly homologous variants, a TCR beta motif appeared characteristic of ankylosing spondylitis blood. Clones linked with disease were CD8+ and fairly uncommon in the peripheral blood.

Making use of molecular barcodes, quantitative 5'-RACE generated TCR beta libraries. TCRdb itself ran the 5' RACE reads through MiXCR, one entry per CDR3 protein. The table has a few hundred thousand distinct CDR3 sequences, approximately 8.2% seen once; the top ten hold just over 14%. The rearrangement joins TRBV27 to TRBJ1-6; 9 bases fit TRBD1. This receptor was identified in a male donor with ankylosing spondylitis. The material sequenced was blood, either unsorted or a sorted T cell fraction (not recorded which). The CDR3 spells CASSFSGQGSSPLHF. CDR3 nucleotides: TGTGCCAGCAGTTTTTCGGGACAGGGCTCTTCACCCCTCCACTTT.